The clone carrying this T cell receptor beta chain was counted a few times. This record belongs to a study of blood T cell repertoires in COVID-19. Study in general: Acute-phase and convalescent COVID-19 samples originated in the United States, Italy and Spain. T cells, B-cell-depleted T cells, or PBMCs supplied cDNA or gDNA.

Trimming cost V 0 bases and J 2 bases, with 7 bases left between them. The germline CDR1 and CDR2 sequences are ENHRY and SYGVKD. There are 15 residues in the CDR3. Authors' methods: Amplifying reference gene primers gave estimates of nucleated cell counts. Assay: immunoSEQ multiplex PCR; the TCRdb copy retains only in-frame clones and omits some. V and J calls and clone size are as listed in that table; D and trimming were resolved from the DNA. The sample consists of fewer than 110,000 clones, 84% of them appearing once. The source material was peripheral blood. The TCR was taken from a human donor in a cohort sampled during active or convalescent COVID-19. This chain links TRBV10-3 with TRBJ1-4, with D hard to call. The CDR3 spells CAISESRGTNEKLFF. The DNA for the CDR3 is TGTGCCATCAGTGAGTCACGGGGTACTAATGAAAAACTGTTTTTT.